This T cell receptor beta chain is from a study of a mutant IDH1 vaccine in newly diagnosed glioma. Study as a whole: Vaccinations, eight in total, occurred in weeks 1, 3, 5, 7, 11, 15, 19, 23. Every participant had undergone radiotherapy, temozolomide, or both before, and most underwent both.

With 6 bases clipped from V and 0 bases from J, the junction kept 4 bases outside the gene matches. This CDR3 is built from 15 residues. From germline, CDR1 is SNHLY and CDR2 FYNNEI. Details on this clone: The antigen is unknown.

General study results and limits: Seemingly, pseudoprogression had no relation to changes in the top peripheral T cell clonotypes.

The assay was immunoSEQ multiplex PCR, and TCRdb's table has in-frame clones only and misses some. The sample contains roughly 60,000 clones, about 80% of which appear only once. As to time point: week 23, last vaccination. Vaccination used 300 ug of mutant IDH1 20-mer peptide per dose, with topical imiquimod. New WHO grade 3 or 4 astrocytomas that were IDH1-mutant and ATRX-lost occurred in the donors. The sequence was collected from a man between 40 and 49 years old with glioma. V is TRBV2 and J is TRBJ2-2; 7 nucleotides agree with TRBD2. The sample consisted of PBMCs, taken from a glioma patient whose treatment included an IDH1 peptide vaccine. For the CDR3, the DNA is TGTGCCAGCAGCTGGGGGGGGTCGAACACCGGGGAGCTGTTTTTT. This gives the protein CASSWGGSNTGELFF.